These T cell receptor beta chains were read from a single sample in a study of cytomegalovirus exposure and HLA in healthy donors. The protocol was immunoSEQ multiplex PCR, while the TCRdb copy is restricted to in-frame clones and leaves out a portion. This table has 60,000 to 75,000 clones, around 72% appearing once. The sample taken for sequencing was PBMCs. The source of these receptors is a middle-aged woman in good health and CMV-seropositive. Each CDR3 is given with its conserved first and last residue. Not all rows give a size; the values are once, few, many and, for expanded clones, a class.

clone_size v_call cdr3_aa
once TRBV6-4 CASSASGQLTDTQYF
. TRBV2 CASSSDRGNEKLFF
. TRBV13 CASSLEAAYEQYF
few TRBV7-3 CASSLQGYGSPLHF
few TRBV27 CASSLTGGTEAFF
. TRBV5-1 CASSYHRGDRYGYTF
. TRBV4-2 CASSQAGERIDTQYF
once TRBV29-1 CSVEQGSGYGYTF
. TRBV11-2 CASSLPGSSYEQYF
once TRBV28 CASSLWVGALSYNEQFF
. TRBV6-1 CASTWDRAGEQYF
. TRBV11-2 CASSWGGINTEAFF
. TRBV4-1 CASSQAGGESSYEQYF
. TRBV19 CASSGTGRNQPQHF
. TRBV7-9 CASSPGMDQPQHF
. TRBV7-6 CASSPRLNPGELFF
few TRBV29-1 CSALTSGGAGTQYF
. TRBV6-5 CASQTGVWETQYF
. TRBV6-4 CASSDQGGTEAFF
. TRBV27 CASSHTRTGLGGDTIYF
. TRBV10-3 CASSETSGGAGELFF
. TRBV19 CATVATYSNQPQHF
few TRBV11-2 CASSPGPTPPVF
. TRBV7-2 CASSPTGGRVAFF
. TRBV7-7 CASSRLPGNEQFF
. TRBV19 CASSNGRGSNQPQHF
once TRBV5-6 CASSWNEGLAGNTIYF